Below are 10 T cell receptor beta chains sequenced from a single sample in a study of human T cells and chemical hapten exposure. What the library attached to individual cDNA molecules were unique molecular identifiers. TCRdb fed the reads into MiXCR, producing one record per CDR3 protein. The sample lists about 120,000 distinct CDR3 sequences, less than 10% occurring once. Unfractionated whole blood yielded the extracted total RNA. What was sequenced was whole blood. The receptor set was obtained from a human donor in good health. Some clones in this sample may be carry-over from other donors' samples.

The sample holds many counts of this clonotype. V is TRBV29-1 and J is TRBJ2-3; TRBD2 matches at 10 bases. Germline V gene lookup returns CDR1 SQVTM and CDR2 ANQGSEA. CDR3 length equals 17 residues. The V and J ends lost 3 bases and 0 bases, in that order; junction bases with no gene match: 9. In DNA form, the CDR3 reads TGCAGCGTTGAGGGGCTAGCGGGGGTCTCTAGCACAGATACGCAGTATTTT. It is translated as CSVEGLAGVSSTDTQYF.

The J gene is TRBJ2-1, the V gene TRBV20-1; perhaps TRBD1 as D (5 bases). V was clipped by 6 bases and J by 5 bases, with 14 bases between them. The length of the CDR3 is 13 residues. Germline V gives CDR1 DFQATT, CDR2 SNEGSKA (reference sequence). CDR3 protein: CSAYMDINNEQFF. The CDR3 DNA reads TGCAGTGCCTATATGGACATAAACAATGAGCAGTTCTTC.

The chain combines TRBV5-6 with TRBJ2-5; D uncertain. Trimming removed 0 bases at V and 3 bases at J, with 3 bases between. The CDR3 consists of 12 residues. Germline V gene data show CDR1 as SGHDT and CDR2 as YYEEEE. DNA for the CDR3: TGTGCCAGCAGCTTGGGCAAAGAGACCCAGTACTTC. This codes for CASSLGKETQYF.

V gene TRBV27 combines with J gene TRBJ2-7; 8 bases line up with TRBD2. The junction had 8 bases not matched to a gene; V was cut back by 5 bases and J by 2 bases. Germline CDR1 MNHEY, CDR2 SMNVEV (reference sequence). This CDR3 spans 15 amino acids. This CDR3 reads CASSGLGAGAYEQYF. The CDR3 coding sequence is TGTGCCAGCAGTGGCTTGGGAGCGGGGGCCTACGAGCAGTACTTC.

Many counts were recorded for this clonotype. This chain connects TRBV4-3 to TRBJ2-7; the D is unclear. Trimming pared 1 base from V and 6 bases from J, leaving 10 bases between. CDR3 length: 13 residues. Germline V gives CDR1 LGHNA, CDR2 YSLEER. This CDR3 is CASSQGDAREQYF. The CDR3 coding sequence is TGCGCCAGCAGCCAAGGAGATGCACGCGAGCAGTACTTC.

This clonotype was recorded a few times. V usage is TRBV18 and J usage is TRBJ2-7; 10 bases match TRBD2. This CDR3 spans 15 amino acids. Trimming cost V 0 bases and J 3 bases; bases outside gene matches: 2. Germline V gene data show CDR1 as KGHSH and CDR2 as LQKENI. The CDR3: CASSPPASGGYEQYF. The CDR3 DNA reads as TGTGCCAGCTCACCACCGGCTAGCGGGGGCTACGAGCAGTACTTC.

This clonotype was seen many times. The J gene is TRBJ1-2, the V gene TRBV20-1; D possibly corresponds to TRBD1 (6 bases). The CDR3 is made up of 14 amino acids. The germline CDR1 and CDR2 sequences are DFQATT and SNEGSKA (reference sequence). V gave up 1 base and J gave up 5 bases, with 14 bases separating them. The CDR3 DNA reads TGCAGTGCTAGAGGGACAGCCCTTCCGTATGGCTACACCTTC. Translation: CSARGTALPYGYTF.

V and J are TRBV2 and TRBJ2-7; D is unclear. Trimming stripped 1 base from V and 0 bases from J, with 13 bases between. The CDR3 consists of 16 residues. In germline, CDR1 is SNHLY, CDR2 FYNNEI. DNA for the CDR3: TGTGCCAGCAGTGAAGGACGGGCAGCTCCCTCCTACGAGCAGTACTTC. It codes for CASSEGRAAPSYEQYF.

This clonotype was seen more than once but under ten times. This chain connects TRBV6-2 or TRBV6-3 to TRBJ2-4, with D hard to call. Germline lookup yields CDR1 MNHEY and CDR2 SVGEGT. Between the trimmed V and J ends, which lost 3 bases and 0 bases, there was a span of 9 bases. CDR3 length: 15 residues. In DNA, the CDR3 is TGTGCCAGCAGTTATGGCAGCCTAGCCAAAAACATTCAGTACTTC. Encoded protein: CASSYGSLAKNIQYF.

This clonotype was observed many times. The rearrangement uses TRBV7-6 and TRBJ2-7; D is tentatively TRBD1 or TRBD2 (5 bases each). The CDR3 length is 11 residues. Germline V CDR1 and CDR2: SGHVS, FNYEAQ. Written as DNA, the CDR3 is TGTGTCACCAAAGAGGGGCGCGAGCAGTACTTC. Translation gives CVTKEGREQYF.